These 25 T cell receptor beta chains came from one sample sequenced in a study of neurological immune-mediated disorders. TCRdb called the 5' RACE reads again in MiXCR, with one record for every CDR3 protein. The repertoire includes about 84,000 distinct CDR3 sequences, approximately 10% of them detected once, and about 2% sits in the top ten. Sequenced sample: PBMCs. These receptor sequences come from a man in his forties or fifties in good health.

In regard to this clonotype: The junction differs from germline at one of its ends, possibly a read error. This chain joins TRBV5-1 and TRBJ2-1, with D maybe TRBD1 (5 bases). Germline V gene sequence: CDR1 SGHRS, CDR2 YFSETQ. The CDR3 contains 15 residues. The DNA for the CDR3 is TGCGCCAGCAGCTTGGGGACAACCCAAAACAGTGAGCACTTCTTC. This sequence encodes CASSLGTTQNSEHFF.

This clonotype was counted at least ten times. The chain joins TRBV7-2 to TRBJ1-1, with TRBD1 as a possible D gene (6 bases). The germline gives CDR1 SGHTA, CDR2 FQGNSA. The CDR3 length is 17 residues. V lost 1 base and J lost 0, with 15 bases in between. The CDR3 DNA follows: TGTGCCAGCAGCTTAGGGTGGGGGGGCCCCATGAACACTGAAGCTTTCTTT. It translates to CASSLGWGGPMNTEAFF.

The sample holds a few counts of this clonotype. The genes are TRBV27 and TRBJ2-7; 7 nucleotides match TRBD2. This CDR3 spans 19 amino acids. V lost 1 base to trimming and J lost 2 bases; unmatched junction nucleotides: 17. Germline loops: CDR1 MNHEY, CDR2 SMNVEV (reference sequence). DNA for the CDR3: TGTGCCAGCAGTTTATATGGGGAGGGCACGGGCTTACTACCCTACGAGCAGTACTTC. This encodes CASSLYGEGTGLLPYEQYF.

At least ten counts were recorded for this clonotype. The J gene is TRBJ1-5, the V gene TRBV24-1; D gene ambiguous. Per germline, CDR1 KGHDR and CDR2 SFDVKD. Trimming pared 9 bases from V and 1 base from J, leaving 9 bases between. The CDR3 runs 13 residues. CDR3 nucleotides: TGTGCCACCTCGACGGCAAGCAATCAGCCCCAGCATTTT. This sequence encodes CATSTASNQPQHF.

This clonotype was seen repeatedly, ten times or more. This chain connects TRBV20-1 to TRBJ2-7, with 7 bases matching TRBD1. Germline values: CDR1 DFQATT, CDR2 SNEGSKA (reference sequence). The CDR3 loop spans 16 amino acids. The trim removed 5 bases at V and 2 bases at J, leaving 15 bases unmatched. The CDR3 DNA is TGCAGTGCTCGGCGGCAGCAGGGGGTTCTAACCTACGAGCAGTACTTC. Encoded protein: CSARRQQGVLTYEQYF.

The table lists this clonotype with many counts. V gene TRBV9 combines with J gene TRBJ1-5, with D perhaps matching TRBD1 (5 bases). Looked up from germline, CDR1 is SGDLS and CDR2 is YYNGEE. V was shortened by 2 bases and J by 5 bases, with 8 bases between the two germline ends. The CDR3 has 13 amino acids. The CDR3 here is CASSVGPDQPQHF. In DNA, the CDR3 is TGTGCCAGCAGCGTGGGACCGGATCAGCCCCAGCATTTT.

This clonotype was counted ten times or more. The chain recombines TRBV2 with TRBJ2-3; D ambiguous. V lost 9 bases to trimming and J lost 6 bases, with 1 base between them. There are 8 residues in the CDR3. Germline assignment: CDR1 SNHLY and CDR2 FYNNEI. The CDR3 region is CARDTQYF. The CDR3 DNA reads TGTGCCAGGGATACGCAGTATTTT.

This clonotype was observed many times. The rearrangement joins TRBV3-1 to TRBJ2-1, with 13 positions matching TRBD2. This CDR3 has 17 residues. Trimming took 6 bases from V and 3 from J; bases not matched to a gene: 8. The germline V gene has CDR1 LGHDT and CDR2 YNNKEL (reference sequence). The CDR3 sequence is CASSSGLAGVNYNEQFF. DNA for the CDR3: TGTGCCAGCAGTTCCGGACTAGCGGGAGTAAACTACAATGAGCAGTTCTTC.

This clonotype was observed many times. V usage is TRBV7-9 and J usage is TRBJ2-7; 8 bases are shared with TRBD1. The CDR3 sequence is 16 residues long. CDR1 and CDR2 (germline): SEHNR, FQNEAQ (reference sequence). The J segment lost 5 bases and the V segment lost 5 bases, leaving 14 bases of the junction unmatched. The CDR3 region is CASSPVPGTGSNEQYF. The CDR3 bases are TGTGCCAGCAGCCCCGTTCCCGGGACAGGTTCCAACGAGCAGTACTTC.

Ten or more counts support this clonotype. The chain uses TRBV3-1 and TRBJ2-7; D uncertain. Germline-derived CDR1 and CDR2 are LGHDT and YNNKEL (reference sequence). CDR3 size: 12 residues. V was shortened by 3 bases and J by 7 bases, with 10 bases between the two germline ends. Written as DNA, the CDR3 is TGTGCCAGCAGCCAGGGCGGCCTTGAGCAGTACTTC. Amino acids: CASSQGGLEQYF.

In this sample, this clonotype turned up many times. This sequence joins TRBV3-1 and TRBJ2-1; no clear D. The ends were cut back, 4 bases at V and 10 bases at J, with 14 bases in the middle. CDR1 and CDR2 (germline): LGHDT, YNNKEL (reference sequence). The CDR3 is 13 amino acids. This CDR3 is CASSPVTFGEQFF. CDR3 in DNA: TGTGCCAGCAGCCCCGTTACTTTCGGGGAGCAGTTCTTC.

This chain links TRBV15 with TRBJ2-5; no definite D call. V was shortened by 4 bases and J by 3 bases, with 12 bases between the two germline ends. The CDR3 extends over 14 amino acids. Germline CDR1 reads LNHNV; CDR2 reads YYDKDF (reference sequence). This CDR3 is CATSTLTVEETQYF. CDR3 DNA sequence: TGTGCCACCAGCACGTTAACAGTGGAAGAGACCCAGTACTTC.

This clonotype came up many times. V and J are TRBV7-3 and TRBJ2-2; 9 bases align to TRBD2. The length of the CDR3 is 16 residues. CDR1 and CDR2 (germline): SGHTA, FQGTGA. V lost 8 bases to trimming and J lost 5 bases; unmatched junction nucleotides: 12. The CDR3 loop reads CASSPPGLAGTGELFF. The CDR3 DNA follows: TGTGCCAGCTCCCCTCCCGGGCTAGCGGGGACCGGGGAGCTGTTTTTT.

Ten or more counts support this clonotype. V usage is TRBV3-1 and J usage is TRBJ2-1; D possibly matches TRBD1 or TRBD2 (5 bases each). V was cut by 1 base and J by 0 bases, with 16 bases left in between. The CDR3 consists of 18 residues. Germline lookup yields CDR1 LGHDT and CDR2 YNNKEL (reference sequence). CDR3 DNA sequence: TGTGCCAGCAGCCAAGTCGGTGGCGAGGGGAGCTCCTACAATGAGCAGTTCTTC. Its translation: CASSQVGGEGSSYNEQFF.

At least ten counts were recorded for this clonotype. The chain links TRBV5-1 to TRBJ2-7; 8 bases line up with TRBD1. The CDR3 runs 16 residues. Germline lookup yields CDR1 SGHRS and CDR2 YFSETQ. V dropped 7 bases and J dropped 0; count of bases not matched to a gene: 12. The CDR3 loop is CASRTSPTGASYEQYF. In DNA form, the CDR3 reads TGCGCCAGCCGAACATCCCCGACAGGGGCCTCCTACGAGCAGTACTTC.

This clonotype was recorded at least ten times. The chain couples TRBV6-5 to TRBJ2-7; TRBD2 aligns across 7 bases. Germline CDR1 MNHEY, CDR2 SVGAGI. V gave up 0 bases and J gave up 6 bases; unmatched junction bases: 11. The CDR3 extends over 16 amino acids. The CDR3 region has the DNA TGTGCCAGCAGTTACTCCTTTAGCGGGTCGGAGGGCGAGCAGTACTTC. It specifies CASSYSFSGSEGEQYF.

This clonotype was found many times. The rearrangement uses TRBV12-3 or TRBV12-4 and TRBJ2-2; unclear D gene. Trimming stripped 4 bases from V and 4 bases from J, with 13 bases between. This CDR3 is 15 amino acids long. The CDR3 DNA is TGTGCCAGCAGTTCGACCGTAACGGGCACCGGGGAGCTGTTTTTT. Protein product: CASSSTVTGTGELFF.

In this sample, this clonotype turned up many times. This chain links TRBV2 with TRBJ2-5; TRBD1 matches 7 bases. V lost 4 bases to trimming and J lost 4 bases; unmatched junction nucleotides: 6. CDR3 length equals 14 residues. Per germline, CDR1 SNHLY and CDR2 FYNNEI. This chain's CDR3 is CASSGQAGGETQYF. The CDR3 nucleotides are TGTGCCAGCAGTGGACAGGCAGGGGGAGAGACCCAGTACTTC.

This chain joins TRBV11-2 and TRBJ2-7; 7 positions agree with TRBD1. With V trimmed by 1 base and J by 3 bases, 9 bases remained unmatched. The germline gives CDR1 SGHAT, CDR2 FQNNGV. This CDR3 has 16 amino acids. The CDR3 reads CASSLVWQGVSYEQYF. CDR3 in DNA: TGTGCCAGCAGCTTAGTATGGCAGGGGGTTAGCTACGAGCAGTACTTC.

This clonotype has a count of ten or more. CDR3 nucleotides: TGTGCCATCAGTGAGGTGGCAGGCCCTAACAATGAGCAGTTCTTC. This sequence encodes CAISEVAGPNNEQFF. This chain joins TRBV10-3 and TRBJ2-1; D unclear. This CDR3 contains 15 residues. The germline gives CDR1 ENHRY, CDR2 SYGVKD. Trimming took off 2 bases at V and 5 bases at J, with 13 bases between the two ends.

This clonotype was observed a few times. The CDR3 nucleotides are TGTGCCAGCAGCGTAGGAGGTCTAGCGGGAGATACGCAGTATTTT. This translates into CASSVGGLAGDTQYF. The genes are TRBV9 and TRBJ2-3; 8 bases line up with TRBD2. CDR1 SGDLS and CDR2 YYNGEE come from the germline V gene. V trimming: 0 bases; J trimming: 5 bases; junction bases outside the gene matches: 5. The CDR3 sequence is 15 residues long.

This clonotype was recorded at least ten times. CDR3 in amino acids: CSAHGQGAVSTGELFF. CDR3 DNA sequence: TGCAGTGCACACGGACAGGGGGCCGTTAGCACCGGGGAGCTGTTTTTT. V and J are TRBV20-1 and TRBJ2-2, with TRBD1 matching 11 bases. The CDR3 spans 16 residues. Germline V gene lookup returns CDR1 DFQATT and CDR2 SNEGSKA (reference sequence). J was trimmed by 4 bases and V by 6 bases; bases with no gene match: 10.

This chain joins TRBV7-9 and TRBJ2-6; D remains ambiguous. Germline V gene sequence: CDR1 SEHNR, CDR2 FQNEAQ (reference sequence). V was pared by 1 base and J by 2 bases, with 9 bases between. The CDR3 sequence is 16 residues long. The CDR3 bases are TGTGCCAGCAGCTTAGGTCTGATCCCTGGGGCCAACGTCCTGACTTTC. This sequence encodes CASSLGLIPGANVLTF.

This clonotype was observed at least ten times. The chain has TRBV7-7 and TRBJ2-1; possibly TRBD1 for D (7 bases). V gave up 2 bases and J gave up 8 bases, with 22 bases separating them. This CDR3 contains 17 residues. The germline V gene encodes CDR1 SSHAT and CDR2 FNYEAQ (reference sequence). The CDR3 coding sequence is TGTGCCAGCAGCTTAAGAGGTGGTTGGCAGGGGGAGGATGAGCAGTTCTTC. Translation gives CASSLRGGWQGEDEQFF.

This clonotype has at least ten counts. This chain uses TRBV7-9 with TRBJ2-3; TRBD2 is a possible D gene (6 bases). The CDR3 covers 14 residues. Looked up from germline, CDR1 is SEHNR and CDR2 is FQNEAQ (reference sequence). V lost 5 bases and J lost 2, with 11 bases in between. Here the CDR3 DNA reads TGTGCCAGCAGCGGTAGCGGTTCCACAGATACGCAGTATTTT. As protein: CASSGSGSTDTQYF.